A single sample gave rise to the 18 T cell receptor beta chains below, sequenced in a study of shared clonotypes between healthy human individuals. Sequencing was performed with immunoSEQ multiplex PCR; in TCRdb, only in-frame clones are kept and a portion is missing. This table has 2 million to 2.5 million clones, more than 90% appearing once. The specimen was naive CD4+ T cells sorted from blood. Specified subset: CD45RA+ positively selected. Receptors were obtained from a man aged 18 to 30 in good health.

The J gene is TRBJ2-5, the V gene TRBV6-5; D could derive from TRBD1 or TRBD2 (6 bases each). The V gene lost 6 bases and the J gene lost 5 bases, with 10 bases spanning the gap. CDR1 and CDR2 (germline): MNHEY, SVGAGI. The CDR3 spans 12 residues. The CDR3 protein is CASSQGRETQYF. The CDR3 DNA sequence: TGTGCCAGCAGCCAGGGGAGGGAGACCCAGTACTTC.

This chain joins TRBV11-2 and TRBJ1-4, with 11 bases matching TRBD1. CDR3 length: 15 residues. J lost 7 bases, V lost 1 base, and 2 bases had no gene match. CDR1 and CDR2 (germline): SGHAT, FQNNGV. The CDR3 bases are TGTGCCAGCAGCTTAGGAGGACAGGGGGCTGAAAAACTGTTTTTT. Amino acid sequence: CASSLGGQGAEKLFF.

The rearrangement joins TRBV5-1 to TRBJ2-7, with TRBD1 identical over 8 bases. The J segment lost 5 bases and the V segment lost 0 bases, leaving 4 bases of the junction unmatched. This CDR3 has 14 amino acids. In germline, CDR1 is SGHRS, CDR2 YFSETQ. CDR3 sequence: CASSLEPGGHEQYF. The CDR3 bases are TGCGCCAGCAGCTTGGAGCCAGGGGGCCACGAGCAGTACTTC.

The gene calls are TRBV11-2 and TRBJ2-1, with 8 bases aligning to TRBD2. The V and J ends lost 6 bases and 5 bases, in that order; junction bases with no gene match: 3. The CDR3 loop spans 13 amino acids. Germline V gene lookup returns CDR1 SGHAT and CDR2 FQNNGV. Here the CDR3 DNA reads TGTGCCAGCAGGTCTAGCGGGCACAATGAGCAGTTCTTC. Protein product: CASRSSGHNEQFF.

The gene calls are TRBV7-9 and TRBJ2-7; no reliable D call. Germline V CDR1 and CDR2: SEHNR, FQNEAQ (reference sequence). The CDR3 runs 14 residues. With 1 base removed from V and 6 bases from J, the gap between germline ends came to 13 bases. The CDR3 DNA follows: TGTGCCAGCAGCTTAGTCAGGTCCCAAATCGAGCAGTACTTC. Its translation is CASSLVRSQIEQYF.

The chain links TRBV10-2 to TRBJ1-5, with D unresolved. This CDR3 region has 15 residues. The germline V gene encodes CDR1 WSHSY and CDR2 SAAADI. Trimming cost V 0 bases and J 2 bases, with 8 bases left between them. The CDR3 DNA follows: TGCGCCAGCAGTGAGTCTCGGCAGGGCAATCAGCCCCAGCATTTT. Amino acid sequence: CASSESRQGNQPQHF.

CDR3 in amino acids: CASSQGGYGYTF. The CDR3 DNA sequence: TGTGCCAGTAGTCAGGGAGGATATGGCTACACCTTC. This chain connects TRBV19 to TRBJ1-2; tentatively, D is TRBD1 (5 bases). The CDR3 spans 12 residues. Per the germline V gene, CDR1 is LNHDA and CDR2 is SQIVND (reference sequence). The ends were cut back, 5 bases at V and 5 bases at J, with 9 bases in the middle.

J is TRBJ1-2 and V is TRBV10-3, with 10 positions matching TRBD1. V lost 3 bases and J lost 7; bases outside the gene matches: 5. CDR3 length: 14 amino acids. Germline V gene sequence: CDR1 ENHRY, CDR2 SYGVKD. This chain's CDR3 is CAISETGQGLGYTF. For the CDR3, the DNA is TGTGCCATCAGTGAAACGGGACAGGGGCTTGGCTACACCTTC.

The V gene is TRBV6-6, the J gene TRBJ1-5, with 7 bases identical to TRBD1. The germline V gene has CDR1 MNHNY and CDR2 SVGAGI (reference sequence). The CDR3 runs to 15 residues. J gave up 5 bases and V 4 bases, and 8 bases lay outside the gene matches. CDR3 in amino acids: CASSWGTVVDQPQHF. The DNA of the CDR3 is TGTGCCAGCAGTTGGGGGACAGTCGTTGATCAGCCCCAGCATTTT.

The chain recombines TRBV6-6 with TRBJ2-1, with 10 nucleotides matching TRBD1. CDR3 length: 15 amino acids. Germline V lookup: CDR1 MNHNY, CDR2 SVGAGI (reference sequence). Trimming at V came to 5 bases and at J to 4 bases, leaving 5 bases not matched to a gene. The CDR3 protein is CASSGRTGGYNEQFF. The CDR3, as DNA: TGTGCCAGCAGTGGACGGACAGGGGGTTACAATGAGCAGTTCTTC.

The chain couples TRBV6-1 to TRBJ2-2; D gene unclear. Germline values: CDR1 MNHNS, CDR2 SASEGT. Trimming shortened V by 3 bases and J by 2 bases, and 10 bases separated the two germline ends. This CDR3 has 15 residues. The CDR3 is CASSDQAPNTGELFF. CDR3 DNA sequence: TGTGCCAGCAGTGACCAAGCACCAAACACCGGGGAGCTGTTTTTT.

The chain is built from TRBV6-5 and TRBJ2-1; unclear D gene. V lost 7 bases, J lost 5 bases, and 18 bases lay in between. The CDR3 has 15 amino acids. From germline, CDR1 is MNHEY and CDR2 SVGAGI. The CDR3: CASTPRLALNNEQFF. The CDR3 DNA is TGTGCCAGCACCCCCCGACTTGCTCTAAACAATGAGCAGTTCTTC.

The gene calls are TRBV28 and TRBJ1-6; D not certain. Trimming left V 3 bases short and J 5 bases short, with 11 bases between. This CDR3 region has 15 residues. From germline, CDR1 is MDHEN and CDR2 SYDVKM. CDR3 bases: TGTGCCAGCAGTTTCGTAGGTGATCATAATTCACCCCTCCACTTT. This codes for CASSFVGDHNSPLHF. Filled out from reference TRBV28 and TRBJ1-6, the complete variable domain reads DVKVTQSSRYLVKRTGEKVFLECVQDMDHENMFWYRQDPGLGLRLIYFSYDVKMKEKGDIPEGYSVSREKKERFSLILESASTNQTSMYLCASSFVGDHNSPLHFGNGTRLTVT.

This chain links TRBV4-1 with TRBJ1-1; the match to TRBD1 covers 7 bases. This CDR3 is 15 amino acids long. Germline lookup yields CDR1 MGHRA and CDR2 YSYEKL. V lost 8 bases to trimming and J lost 7 bases; unmatched junction nucleotides: 16. As DNA, the CDR3 is TGCGCCAGCGCAACTCAAGACAGGGCCGGAGGTGAAGCTTTCTTT. Encoded protein: CASATQDRAGGEAFF.

The rearrangement joins TRBV7-9 to TRBJ2-5, with D perhaps given as TRBD1 or TRBD2 (5 bases each). V shed 2 bases and J shed 3 bases, with 16 bases lying between them. The CDR3 runs 16 residues. CDR1 is SEHNR and CDR2 is FQNEAQ in the germline V gene (reference sequence). The CDR3: CASSLYQGPQKETQYF. The DNA of the CDR3 is TGTGCCAGCAGCTTATACCAGGGACCACAGAAAGAGACCCAGTACTTC.

The rearrangement links TRBV7-6 to TRBJ1-1; D unresolved. The germline CDR1 and CDR2 sequences are SGHVS and FNYEAQ. CDR3 length: 13 residues. Trimming left V 1 base short and J 1 base short, with 4 bases between. The CDR3 protein is CASSLDTNTEAFF. The CDR3 DNA is TGTGCCAGCAGCTTAGACACGAACACTGAAGCTTTCTTT. The variable domain in full, completed from reference TRBV7-6 and TRBJ1-1, reads GAGVSQSPRYKVTKRGQDVALRCDPISGHVSLYWYRQALGQGPEFLTYFNYEAQQDKSGLPNDRFSAERPEGSISTLTIQRTEQRDSAMYRCASSLDTNTEAFFGQGTRLTVV.

The count of this clone is one. The chain joins TRBV7-2 to TRBJ2-7; perhaps TRBD2 as D (6 bases). Germline CDR1 SGHTA, CDR2 FQGNSA. The CDR3 covers 14 residues. Trimming cost V 5 bases and J 2 bases, with 13 bases left between them. The CDR3 loop reads CASSHGLPPYEQYF. DNA of the CDR3: TGTGCCAGCAGCCATGGACTACCGCCCTACGAGCAGTACTTC.

The chain is built from TRBV11-2 and TRBJ2-7; D is unclear. The CDR3 has 11 residues. V was clipped by 8 bases and J by 3 bases, with 8 bases between them. Per germline, CDR1 SGHAT and CDR2 FQNNGV. The chain's CDR3 is CASLSNYEQYF. CDR3 sequence (DNA): TGTGCCAGCCTAAGTAACTACGAGCAGTACTTC.